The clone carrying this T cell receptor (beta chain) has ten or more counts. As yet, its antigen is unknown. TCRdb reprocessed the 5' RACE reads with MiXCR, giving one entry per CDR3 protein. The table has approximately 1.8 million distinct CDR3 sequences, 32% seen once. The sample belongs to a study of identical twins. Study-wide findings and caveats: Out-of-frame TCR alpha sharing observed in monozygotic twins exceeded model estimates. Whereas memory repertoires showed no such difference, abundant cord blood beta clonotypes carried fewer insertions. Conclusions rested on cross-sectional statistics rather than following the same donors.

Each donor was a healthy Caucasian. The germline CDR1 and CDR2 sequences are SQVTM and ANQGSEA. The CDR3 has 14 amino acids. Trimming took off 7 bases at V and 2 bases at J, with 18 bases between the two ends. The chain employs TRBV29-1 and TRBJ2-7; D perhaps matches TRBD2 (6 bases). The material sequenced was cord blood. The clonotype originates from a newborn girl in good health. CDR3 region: CSARLSSGAYEQYF. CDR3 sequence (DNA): TGCAGCGCCAGACTTAGTAGCGGCGCCTACGAGCAGTACTTC.